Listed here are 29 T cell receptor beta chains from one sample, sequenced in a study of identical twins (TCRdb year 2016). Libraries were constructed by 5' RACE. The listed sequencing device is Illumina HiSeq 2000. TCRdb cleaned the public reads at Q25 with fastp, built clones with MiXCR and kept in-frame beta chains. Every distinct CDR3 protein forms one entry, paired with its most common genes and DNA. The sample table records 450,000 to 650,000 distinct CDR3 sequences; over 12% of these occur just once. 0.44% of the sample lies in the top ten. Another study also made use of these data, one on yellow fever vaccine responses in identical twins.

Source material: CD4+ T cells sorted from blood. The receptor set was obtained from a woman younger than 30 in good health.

The CDR3 is CASSRVPNYGYTF. The CDR3 region has the DNA TGTGCCAGCAGCAGGGTTCCCAACTATGGCTACACCTTC. The gene calls are TRBV2 and TRBJ1-2; the D gene is possibly TRBD1 (5 bases). V was shortened by 6 bases and J by 2 bases, with 10 bases between the two germline ends. In germline, CDR1 is SNHLY, CDR2 FYNNEI. CDR3 length: 13 residues.

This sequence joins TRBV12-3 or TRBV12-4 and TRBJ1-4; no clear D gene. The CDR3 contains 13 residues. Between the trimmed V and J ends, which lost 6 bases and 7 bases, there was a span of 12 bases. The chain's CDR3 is CASRSMGGEKLFF. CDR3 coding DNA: TGTGCCAGCAGATCAATGGGAGGTGAAAAACTGTTTTTT.

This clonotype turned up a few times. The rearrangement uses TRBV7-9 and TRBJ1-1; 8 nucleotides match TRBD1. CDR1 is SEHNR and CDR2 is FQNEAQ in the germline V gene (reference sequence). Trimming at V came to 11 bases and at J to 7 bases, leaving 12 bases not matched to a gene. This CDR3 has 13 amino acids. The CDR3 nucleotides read TGTGCCGGAAAAGAGGGACAGGCCGGTGAAGCTTTCTTT. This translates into CAGKEGQAGEAFF.

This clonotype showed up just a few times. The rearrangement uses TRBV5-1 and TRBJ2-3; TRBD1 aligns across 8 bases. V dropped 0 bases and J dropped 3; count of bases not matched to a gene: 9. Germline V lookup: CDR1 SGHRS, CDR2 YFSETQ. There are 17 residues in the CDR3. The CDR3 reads CASSLEPGGSGTDTQYF. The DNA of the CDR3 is TGCGCCAGCAGCTTGGAGCCAGGGGGCTCGGGAACAGATACGCAGTATTTT.

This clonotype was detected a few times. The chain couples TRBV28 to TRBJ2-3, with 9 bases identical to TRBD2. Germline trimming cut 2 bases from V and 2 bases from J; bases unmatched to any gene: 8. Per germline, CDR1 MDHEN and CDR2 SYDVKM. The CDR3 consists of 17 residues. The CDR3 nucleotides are TGTGCCAGCAGTTTAGGACCGGGACTAGCTGTCACAGATACGCAGTATTTT. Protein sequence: CASSLGPGLAVTDTQYF.

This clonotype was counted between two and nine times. This CDR3 is CASRTDTAGNYGYTF. CDR3 nucleotide sequence: TGCGCCAGCAGAACAGACACAGCCGGGAACTATGGCTACACCTTC. The genes are TRBV5-1 and TRBJ1-2; D is unclear. Trimming stripped 5 bases from V and 2 bases from J, with 16 bases between. The CDR3 contains 15 residues. Looked up from germline, CDR1 is SGHRS and CDR2 is YFSETQ.

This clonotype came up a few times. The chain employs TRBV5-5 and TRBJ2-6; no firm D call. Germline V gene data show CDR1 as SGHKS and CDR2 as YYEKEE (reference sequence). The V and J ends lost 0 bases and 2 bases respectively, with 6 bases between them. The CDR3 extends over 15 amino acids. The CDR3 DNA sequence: TGTGCCAGCAGCTTGGCCTTAGCTGGGGCCAACGTCCTGACTTTC. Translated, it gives CASSLALAGANVLTF.

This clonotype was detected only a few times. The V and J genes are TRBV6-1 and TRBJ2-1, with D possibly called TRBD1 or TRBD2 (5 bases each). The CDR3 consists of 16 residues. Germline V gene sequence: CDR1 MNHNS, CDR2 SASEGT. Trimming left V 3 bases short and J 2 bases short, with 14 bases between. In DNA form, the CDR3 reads TGTGCCAGCAGTGAGCGCCCGGGACCGACCTACAATGAGCAGTTCTTC. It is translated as CASSERPGPTYNEQFF.

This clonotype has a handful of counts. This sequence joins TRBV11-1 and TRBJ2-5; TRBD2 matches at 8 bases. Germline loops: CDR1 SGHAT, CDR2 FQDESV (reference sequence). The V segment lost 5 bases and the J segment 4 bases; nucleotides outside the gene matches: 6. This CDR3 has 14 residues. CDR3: CASSKAGVAETQYF. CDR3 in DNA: TGTGCCAGCAGCAAAGCGGGGGTTGCAGAGACCCAGTACTTC. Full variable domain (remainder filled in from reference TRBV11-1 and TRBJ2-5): EAEVAQSPRYKITEKSQAVAFWCDPISGHATLYWYRQILGQGPELLVQFQDESVVDDSQLPKDRFSAERLKGVDSTLKIQPAELGDSAMYLCASSKAGVAETQYFGPGTRLLVL.

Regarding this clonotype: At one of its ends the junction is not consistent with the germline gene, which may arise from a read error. CDR3 region: CAIGEQISGNTIYF. DNA of the CDR3: TGTGCCATCGGTGAACAGATCTCTGGAAACACCATATATTTT. The chain couples TRBV10-3 to TRBJ1-3; no clear D gene. CDR3 size: 14 residues. Germline CDR1 reads ENHRY; CDR2 reads SYGVKD.

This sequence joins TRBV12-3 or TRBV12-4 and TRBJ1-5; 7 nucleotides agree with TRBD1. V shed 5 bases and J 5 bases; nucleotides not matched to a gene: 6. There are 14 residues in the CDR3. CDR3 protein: CASSVTGQYQPQHF. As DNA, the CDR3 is TGTGCCAGCAGTGTCACGGGACAGTATCAGCCCCAGCATTTT.

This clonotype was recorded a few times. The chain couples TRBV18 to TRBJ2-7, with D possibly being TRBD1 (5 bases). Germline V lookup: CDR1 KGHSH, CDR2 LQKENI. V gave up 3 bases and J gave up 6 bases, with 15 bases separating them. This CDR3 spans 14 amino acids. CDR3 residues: CASSPERIGVEQYF. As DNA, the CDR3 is TGTGCCAGCTCACCCGAACGAATAGGGGTCGAGCAGTACTTC.

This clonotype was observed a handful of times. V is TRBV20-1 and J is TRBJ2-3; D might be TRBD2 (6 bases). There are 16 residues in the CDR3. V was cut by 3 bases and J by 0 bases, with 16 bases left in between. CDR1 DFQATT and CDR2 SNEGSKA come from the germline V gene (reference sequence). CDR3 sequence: CSARGSGDGSTDTQYF. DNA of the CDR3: TGCAGTGCTAGGGGGTCGGGGGACGGTAGCACAGATACGCAGTATTTT.

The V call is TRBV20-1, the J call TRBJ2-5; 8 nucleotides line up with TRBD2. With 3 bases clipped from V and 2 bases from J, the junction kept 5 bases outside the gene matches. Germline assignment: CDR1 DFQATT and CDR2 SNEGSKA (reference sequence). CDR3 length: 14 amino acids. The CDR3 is CSASSSGVQETQYF. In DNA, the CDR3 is TGCAGTGCTAGTAGTAGCGGGGTTCAAGAGACCCAGTACTTC.

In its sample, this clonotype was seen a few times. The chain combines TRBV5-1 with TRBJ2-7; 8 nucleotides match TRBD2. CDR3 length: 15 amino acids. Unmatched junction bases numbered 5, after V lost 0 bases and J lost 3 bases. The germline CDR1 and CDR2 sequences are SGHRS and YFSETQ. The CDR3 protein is CASSLVAGSLYEQYF. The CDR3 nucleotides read TGCGCCAGCAGCTTGGTAGCGGGGTCCCTCTACGAGCAGTACTTC.

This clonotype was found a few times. In DNA form, the CDR3 reads TGCAGTGCTAGTTCGCGGGGGAACTACAATGAGCAGTTCTTC. It codes for CSASSRGNYNEQFF. This chain links TRBV20-1 with TRBJ2-1; 7 bases are shared with TRBD2. V lost 3 bases and J lost 3; bases outside the gene matches: 5. In germline, CDR1 is DFQATT, CDR2 SNEGSKA (reference sequence). The CDR3 is 14 residues long.

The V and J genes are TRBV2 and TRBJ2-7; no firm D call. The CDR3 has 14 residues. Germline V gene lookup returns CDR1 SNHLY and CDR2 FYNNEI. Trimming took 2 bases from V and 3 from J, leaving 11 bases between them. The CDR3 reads CASSEKLAYYEQYF. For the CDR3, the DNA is TGTGCCAGCAGTGAAAAGTTGGCATACTACGAGCAGTACTTC.

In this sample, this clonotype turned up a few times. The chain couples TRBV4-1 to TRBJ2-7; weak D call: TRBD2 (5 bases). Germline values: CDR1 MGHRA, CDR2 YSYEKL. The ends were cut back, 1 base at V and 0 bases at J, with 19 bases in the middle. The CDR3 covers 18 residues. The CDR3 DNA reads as TGCGCCAGCAGCCAAGCCGGCGGGTCTAGCCTGAGCTCCTACGAGCAGTACTTC. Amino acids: CASSQAGGSSLSSYEQYF.

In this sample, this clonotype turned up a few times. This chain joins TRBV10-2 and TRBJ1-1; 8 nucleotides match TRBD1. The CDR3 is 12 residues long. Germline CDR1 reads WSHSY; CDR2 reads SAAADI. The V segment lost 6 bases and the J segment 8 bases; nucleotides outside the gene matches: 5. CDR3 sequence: CASRLDRAEAFF. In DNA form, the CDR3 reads TGCGCCAGCAGGCTGGACAGGGCCGAAGCTTTCTTT.

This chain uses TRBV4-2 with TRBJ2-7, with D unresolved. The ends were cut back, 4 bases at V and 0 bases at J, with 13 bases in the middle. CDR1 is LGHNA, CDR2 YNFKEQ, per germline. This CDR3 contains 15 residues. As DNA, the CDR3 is TGTGCCAGCAGCCCCGGGCCCCTCAGCTCCTACGAGCAGTACTTC. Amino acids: CASSPGPLSSYEQYF.

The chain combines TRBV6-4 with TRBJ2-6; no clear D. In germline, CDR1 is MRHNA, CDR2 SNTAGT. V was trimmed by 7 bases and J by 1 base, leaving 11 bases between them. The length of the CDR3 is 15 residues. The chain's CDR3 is CASMAYPSGANVLTF. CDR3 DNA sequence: TGTGCCAGCATGGCCTACCCATCTGGGGCCAACGTCCTGACTTTC.

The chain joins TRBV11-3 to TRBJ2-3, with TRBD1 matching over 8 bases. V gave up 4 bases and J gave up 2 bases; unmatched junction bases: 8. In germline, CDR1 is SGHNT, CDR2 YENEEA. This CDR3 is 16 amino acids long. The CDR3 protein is CASSSYGQGPTDTQYF. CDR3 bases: TGTGCCAGCAGCTCATATGGACAGGGCCCCACAGATACGCAGTATTTT.

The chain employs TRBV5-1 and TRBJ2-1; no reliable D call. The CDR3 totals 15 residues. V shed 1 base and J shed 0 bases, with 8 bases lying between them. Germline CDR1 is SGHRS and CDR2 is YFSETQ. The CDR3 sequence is CASSLYASSYNEQFF. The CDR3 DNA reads TGCGCCAGCAGCTTGTATGCCTCCTCCTACAATGAGCAGTTCTTC.

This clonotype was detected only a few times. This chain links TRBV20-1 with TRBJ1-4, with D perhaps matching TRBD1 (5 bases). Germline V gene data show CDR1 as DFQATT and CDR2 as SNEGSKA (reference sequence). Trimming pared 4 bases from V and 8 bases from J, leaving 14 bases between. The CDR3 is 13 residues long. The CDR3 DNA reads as TGCAGTGCTACCCCCGGGGGGAAAGAAAAACTGTTTTTT. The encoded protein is CSATPGGKEKLFF.

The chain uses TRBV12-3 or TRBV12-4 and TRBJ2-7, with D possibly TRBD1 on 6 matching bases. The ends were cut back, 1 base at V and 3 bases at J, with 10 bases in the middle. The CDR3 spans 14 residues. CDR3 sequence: CASSLVQGNYEQYF. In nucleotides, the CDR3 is TGTGCCAGCAGTTTAGTCCAGGGGAACTACGAGCAGTACTTC.

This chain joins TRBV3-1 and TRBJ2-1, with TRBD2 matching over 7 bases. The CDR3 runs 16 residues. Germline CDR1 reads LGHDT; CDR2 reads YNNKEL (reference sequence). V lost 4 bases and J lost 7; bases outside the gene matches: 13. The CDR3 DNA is TGTGCCAGCAGCCCCGCCCCGGGGGGTTCTAGAAATGAGCAGTTCTTC. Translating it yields CASSPAPGGSRNEQFF.

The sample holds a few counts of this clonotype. CDR3: CSVPGQGGLAYF. The CDR3 DNA sequence: TGCAGCGTACCAGGCCAGGGAGGGTTAGCGTACTTC. The chain is built from TRBV29-1 and TRBJ2-7; 7 bases line up with TRBD2. CDR1 is SQVTM and CDR2 is ANQGSEA in the germline V gene. The CDR3 covers 12 residues. Unmatched junction bases numbered 14, after V lost 6 bases and J lost 12 bases.

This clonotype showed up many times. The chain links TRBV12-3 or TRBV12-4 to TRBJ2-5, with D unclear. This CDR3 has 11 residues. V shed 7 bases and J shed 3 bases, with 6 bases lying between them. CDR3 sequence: CASKDKETQYF. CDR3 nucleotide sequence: TGTGCCAGCAAAGATAAAGAGACCCAGTACTTC.

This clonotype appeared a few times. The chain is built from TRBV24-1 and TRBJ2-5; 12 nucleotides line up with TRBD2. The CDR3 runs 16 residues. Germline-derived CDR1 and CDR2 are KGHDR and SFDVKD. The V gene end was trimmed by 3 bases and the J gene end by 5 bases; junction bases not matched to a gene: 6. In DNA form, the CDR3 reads TGTGCCACCAGTGATGTACTAGCGGGGGGACCGGAGACCCAGTACTTC. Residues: CATSDVLAGGPETQYF.